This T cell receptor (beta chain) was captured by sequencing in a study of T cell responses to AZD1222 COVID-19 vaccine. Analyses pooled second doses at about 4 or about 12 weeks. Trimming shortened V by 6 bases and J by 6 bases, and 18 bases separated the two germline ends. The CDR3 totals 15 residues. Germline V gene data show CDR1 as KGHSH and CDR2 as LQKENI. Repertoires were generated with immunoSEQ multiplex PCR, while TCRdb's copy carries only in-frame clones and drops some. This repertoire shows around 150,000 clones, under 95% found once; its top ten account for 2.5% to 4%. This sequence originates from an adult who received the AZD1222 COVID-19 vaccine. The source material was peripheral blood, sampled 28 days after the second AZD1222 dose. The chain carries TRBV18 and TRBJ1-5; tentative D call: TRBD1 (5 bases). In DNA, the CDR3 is TGTGCCAGCTCCCAGAGTCAGGGTGCGCCTCAGCCCCAGCATTTT. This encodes CASSQSQGAPQPQHF.